The 20 T cell receptor beta chains below come from one sample, sequenced in a study of cytomegalovirus exposure and HLA in healthy donors. Only in-frame clones appear in the TCRdb table, and some are missing; sequencing was by immunoSEQ multiplex PCR. Of under 140,000 clones in the sample, 70% to 90% were seen once. Sequencing was performed on PBMCs. The receptor source for this set is a woman between 25 and 40 years old in good health and CMV-seropositive.

The sample holds one count of this clone. The chain employs TRBV5-4 and TRBJ2-3; 13 positions agree with TRBD2. Germline trimming cut 2 bases from V and 2 bases from J; bases unmatched to any gene: 5. The CDR3 spans 17 residues. Germline CDR1 is SGHNT and CDR2 is YYREEE (reference sequence). CDR3 DNA: TGTGCCAGCAGCTTCCGACTAGCGGGAGGACTCACAGATACGCAGTATTTT. Amino acids: CASSFRLAGGLTDTQYF.

The gene calls are TRBV30 and TRBJ1-5; D call uncertain. Germline CDR1 reads GTSNPN; CDR2 reads SVGIG (reference sequence). The CDR3 loop spans 13 amino acids. With 2 bases removed from V and 3 bases from J, the gap between germline ends came to 8 bases. CDR3 residues: CAWSPQINQPQHF. The DNA of the CDR3 is TGTGCCTGGAGTCCCCAGATCAATCAGCCCCAGCATTTT.

J is TRBJ2-7 and V is TRBV11-2; D is perhaps TRBD2 (5 bases). V dropped 3 bases and J dropped 3 bases, with 15 bases sitting between them. The CDR3 spans 15 residues. In germline, CDR1 is SGHAT, CDR2 FQNNGV. This CDR3 reads CASSFTRTALYEQYF. The CDR3 DNA reads TGTGCCAGCAGCTTCACTAGGACGGCCCTCTACGAGCAGTACTTC.

The CDR3: CASSPGGAGGTGELFF. The CDR3 DNA is TGTGCCAGCAGCCCCGGGGGAGCGGGAGGGACCGGGGAGCTGTTTTTT. The V and J genes are TRBV13 and TRBJ2-2; 10 nucleotides line up with TRBD2. The CDR3 is 16 residues long. J was trimmed by 5 bases and V by 5 bases; bases with no gene match: 8. Per germline, CDR1 PRHDT and CDR2 FYEKMQ (reference sequence).

This clone has only one observation. This chain uses TRBV7-6 with TRBJ2-7; D is uncertain. This CDR3 spans 14 amino acids. V shed 5 bases and J shed 2 bases, with 13 bases lying between them. CDR1 is SGHVS, CDR2 FNYEAQ, per germline. The CDR3 sequence is CASSPATLTYEQYF. In DNA, the CDR3 is TGTGCCAGCAGCCCAGCGACGCTAACCTACGAGCAGTACTTC.

The chain recombines TRBV27 with TRBJ2-1; 10 bases align to TRBD2. Germline V CDR1 and CDR2: MNHEY, SMNVEV (reference sequence). The V segment lost 8 bases and the J segment 4 bases; nucleotides outside the gene matches: 2. This CDR3 is built from 13 residues. The CDR3: CASATSGYNEQFF. The DNA of the CDR3 is TGTGCCAGCGCGACTAGCGGGTACAATGAGCAGTTCTTC.

The rearrangement links TRBV10-2 to TRBJ2-3; D ambiguous. V gave up 4 bases and J gave up 0 bases, with 8 bases separating them. The CDR3 length is 14 residues. Germline V gene data show CDR1 as WSHSY and CDR2 as SAAADI. CDR3 loop: CASSGLMSTDTQYF. The CDR3 DNA reads as TGCGCCAGCAGTGGACTGATGAGCACAGATACGCAGTATTTT.

This chain connects TRBV2 to TRBJ2-5, with no clear D. V dropped 4 bases and J dropped 1 base, with 4 bases sitting between them. Germline CDR1 and CDR2: SNHLY and FYNNEI. The CDR3 consists of 12 residues. Here the CDR3 reads CASSAFQETQYF. The CDR3 bases are TGTGCCAGCAGTGCGTTCCAAGAGACCCAGTACTTC.

The rearrangement uses TRBV11-1 and TRBJ2-5, with TRBD2 matching over 12 bases. Germline assignment: CDR1 SGHAT and CDR2 FQDESV (reference sequence). This CDR3 is 15 amino acids long. J was trimmed by 4 bases and V by 5 bases; bases with no gene match: 5. Here the CDR3 reads CASSRTSGARETQYF. CDR3 coding DNA: TGTGCCAGCAGCCGGACTAGCGGGGCGCGAGAGACCCAGTACTTC.

The rearrangement uses TRBV10-3 and TRBJ2-3; TRBD2 matches at 10 bases. Germline CDR1 is ENHRY and CDR2 is SYGVKD. V trimming: 10 bases; J trimming: 1 base; junction bases outside the gene matches: 2. CDR3 size: 13 residues. Written as DNA, the CDR3 is TGTGCCACCGGGACTAGCGGCACAGATACGCAGTATTTT. Translated, it gives CATGTSGTDTQYF.

The chain combines TRBV9 with TRBJ1-2; D uncertain. The CDR3 loop spans 15 amino acids. Per germline, CDR1 SGDLS and CDR2 YYNGEE. The V gene lost 3 bases and the J gene lost 4 bases, with 16 bases spanning the gap. CDR3 sequence: CASSGGSGSLYGYTF. The DNA of the CDR3 is TGTGCCAGCAGCGGCGGTTCCGGGTCCCTCTATGGCTACACCTTC.

This sequence joins TRBV29-1 and TRBJ2-7; D remains unclear. The CDR3 extends over 12 amino acids. The ends were cut back, 3 bases at V and 2 bases at J, with 8 bases in the middle. CDR1 and CDR2 (germline): SQVTM, ANQGSEA. The CDR3 DNA is TGCAGCGTTGAGATTGAGGCCTACGAGCAGTACTTC. Residues: CSVEIEAYEQYF.

The V call is TRBV6-6, the J call TRBJ2-2, with a tentative D call TRBD1 (6 bases). Trimming removed 8 bases from V and 1 base from J, with 8 bases in between. Germline V CDR1 and CDR2: MNHNY, SVGAGI (reference sequence). The CDR3 is 13 residues long. CDR3 bases: TGTGCCAGCCGACAGGAGAACACCGGGGAGCTGTTTTTT. It specifies CASRQENTGELFF.

The J gene is TRBJ2-7, the V gene TRBV5-6; D gene ambiguous. Germline CDR1 and CDR2: SGHDT and YYEEEE. The V end was cut by 2 bases, the J end by 5 bases, with 11 bases between. The CDR3 runs 13 residues. CDR3 bases: TGTGCCAGCAGCTTTAGATCTCAGGACGAGCAGTACTTC. Translation: CASSFRSQDEQYF. Drawing the rest from reference TRBV5-6 and TRBJ2-7, the complete variable domain is DAGVTQSPTHLIKTRGQQVTLRCSPKSGHDTVSWYQQALGQGPQFIFQYYEEEERQRGNFPDRFSGHQFPNYSSELNVNALLLGDSALYLCASSFRSQDEQYFGPGTRLTVT.

The chain couples TRBV7-9 to TRBJ1-2; D is perhaps TRBD1 (6 bases). The CDR3 sequence is 12 residues long. The germline gives CDR1 SEHNR, CDR2 FQNEAQ (reference sequence). V was pared by 9 bases and J by 8 bases, with 16 bases between. The CDR3 protein is CARSTGRGGYTF. The CDR3 DNA reads as TGTGCCAGGTCTACAGGGCGAGGAGGCTACACCTTC.

The DNA for the CDR3 is TGTGCCAGCAGCCAGCTCGGACAGGGGATCAACACCATATATTTT. Amino acids: CASSQLGQGINTIYF. V and J are TRBV4-2 and TRBJ1-3; TRBD1 matches at 9 bases. V trimming: 3 bases; J trimming: 7 bases; junction bases outside the gene matches: 7. Germline V lookup: CDR1 LGHNA, CDR2 YNFKEQ. This CDR3 has 15 residues.

The count of this clone is one. Relative to the germline gene, one junction end is altered; a read error may explain this. The chain is built from TRBV7-9 and TRBJ2-7, with TRBD2 matching over 7 bases. The CDR3 is 14 amino acids. CDR1 and CDR2 (germline): SEHNR, FQNEAQ (reference sequence). The CDR3: CASSLAGGTYAQYF. The CDR3 DNA reads as TGTGCCAGCAGCTTAGCGGGAGGGACTTACGCGCAGTACTTC. The variable domain in full, with the rest retrieved from reference TRBV7-9 and TRBJ2-7, is DTGVSQNPRHKITKRGQNVTFRCDPISEHNRLYWYRQTLGQGPEFLTYFQNEAQLEKSRLLSDRFSAERPKGSFSTLEIQRTEQGDSAMYLCASSLAGGTYAQYFGPGTRLTVT.

V is TRBV6-1 and J is TRBJ1-2; D uncertain. V was clipped by 1 base and J by 9 bases, with 18 bases between them. This CDR3 has 15 amino acids. CDR1 MNHNS and CDR2 SASEGT come from the germline V gene. This chain's CDR3 is CASSEGGGLLVSYTF. The CDR3 DNA reads as TGTGCCAGCAGTGAAGGGGGAGGACTGTTAGTAAGCTACACCTTC.

V is TRBV9 and J is TRBJ2-6, with TRBD1 matching 7 bases. The V gene end was trimmed by 3 bases and the J gene end by 1 base; junction bases not matched to a gene: 10. Germline CDR1 SGDLS, CDR2 YYNGEE. CDR3 size: 18 residues. The CDR3: CASSASPGQLSGANVLTF. In DNA form, the CDR3 reads TGTGCCAGCAGCGCTAGCCCGGGACAGCTATCTGGGGCCAACGTCCTGACTTTC.

This clone was counted once. V is TRBV4-2 and J is TRBJ1-1; 7 bases match TRBD1. Germline-derived CDR1 and CDR2 are LGHNA and YNFKEQ. V shed 1 base and J 7 bases; nucleotides not matched to a gene: 9. There are 15 residues in the CDR3. CDR3 amino acids: CASSQGDRNTDEAFF. The CDR3 DNA reads TGTGCCAGCAGCCAAGGGGACAGAAATACCGATGAAGCTTTCTTT.